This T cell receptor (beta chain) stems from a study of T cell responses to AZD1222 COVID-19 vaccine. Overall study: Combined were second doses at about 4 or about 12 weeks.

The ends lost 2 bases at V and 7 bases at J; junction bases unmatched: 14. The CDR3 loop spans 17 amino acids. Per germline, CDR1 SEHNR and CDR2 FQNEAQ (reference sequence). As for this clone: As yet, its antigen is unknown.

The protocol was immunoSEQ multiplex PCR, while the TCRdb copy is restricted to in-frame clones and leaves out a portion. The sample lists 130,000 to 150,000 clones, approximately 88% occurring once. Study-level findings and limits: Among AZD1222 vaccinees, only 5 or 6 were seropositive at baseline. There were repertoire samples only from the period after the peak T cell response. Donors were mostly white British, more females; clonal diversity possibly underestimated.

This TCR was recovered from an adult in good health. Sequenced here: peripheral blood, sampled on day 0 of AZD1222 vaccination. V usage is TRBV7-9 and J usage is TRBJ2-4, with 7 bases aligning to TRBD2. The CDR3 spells CASSLRAQVGGFNIQYF. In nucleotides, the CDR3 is TGTGCCAGCAGCTTAAGGGCTCAAGTCGGGGGGTTCAACATTCAGTACTTC.